This record looks at one T cell receptor (beta chain) sequence and its context. Antigen: not known. This sample is drawn from a study of shared clonotypes between healthy human individuals. Study-level information: Those who served as donors were a couple of women and three men between the ages of 18 and 49.

The repertoire was sequenced with immunoSEQ multiplex PCR; TCRdb's copy has only in-frame clones and lacks some. The table shows under 2,000,000 clones, with about 95% occurring only once. Findings of the study overall: Memory subsets generally showed lower estimated richness than naive subsets. It was the non-shared clonotypes that had lower generation probabilities than clonotypes shared by all four donors. Clonotype sharing across donors was expected to vary with sequencing depth.

Germline V CDR1 and CDR2: SGDLS, YYNGEE. Unmatched junction bases numbered 4, after V lost 0 bases and J lost 0 bases. The CDR3 has 18 residues. CD45RO-negative, CCR7-positively selected cells formed the naive CD8 fraction, excluding terminally differentiated effector memory CD45RA+ cells. This chain connects TRBV9 to TRBJ2-2, with 11 bases that match TRBD2. This TCR came from a man aged 18 to 30 in good health. Sequencing used naive CD8+ T cells sorted from blood. The CDR3 bases are TGTGCCAGCAGCGTAGACCCTAGCGGGAGGACGAACACCGGGGAGCTGTTTTTT. This gives the protein CASSVDPSGRTNTGELFF.